One and the same sample provided the 26 T cell receptor beta chains below, sequenced in a study of blood T cell repertoires in COVID-19. Here immunoSEQ multiplex PCR was the method, and the copy in TCRdb shows in-frame clones only, minus some. Of 100,000 or so clones listed, approximately 80% are singletons. The sequencing sample was made of peripheral blood. The origin of the receptors is a man older than 75 with acute or convalescent COVID-19.

The chain couples TRBV5-4 to TRBJ2-3, with 9 bases matching TRBD1. CDR3 length equals 15 residues. After removal of 0 bases from V and 3 bases from J, the junction contained 2 bases not matched to a gene. Per the germline V gene, CDR1 is SGHNT and CDR2 is YYREEE (reference sequence). CDR3 sequence: CASSLDRGLTDTQYF. DNA of the CDR3: TGTGCCAGCAGCTTGGACAGGGGGCTGACAGATACGCAGTATTTT.

V gene TRBV5-1 combines with J gene TRBJ2-3; 8 bases agree with TRBD2. Germline V gene data show CDR1 as SGHRS and CDR2 as YFSETQ. The CDR3 extends over 14 amino acids. Trimming removed 7 bases from V and 8 bases from J; junction bases left unmatched: 12. DNA for the CDR3: TGCGCCAGCGACCTCGGGGGGAGCGGGGGTACGCAGTATTTT. Translation gives CASDLGGSGGTQYF. The variable domain in full, with the rest retrieved from reference TRBV5-1 and TRBJ2-3, is KAGVTQTPRYLIKTRGQQVTLSCSPISGHRSVSWYQQTPGQGLQFLFEYFSETQRNKGNFPGRFSGRQFSNSRSEMNVSTLELGDSALYLCASDLGGSGGTQYFGPGTRLTVL.

The gene calls are TRBV6-6 and TRBJ1-4; a possible D gene is TRBD1 (6 bases). Germline CDR1 is MNHNY and CDR2 is SVGAGI (reference sequence). Trimming pared 5 bases from V and 8 bases from J, leaving 18 bases between. This CDR3 region has 15 residues. The CDR3 bases are TGTGCCAGCAGTCAAACAGGGTCAGGGGACGAAAAACTGTTTTTT. This gives the protein CASSQTGSGDEKLFF.

The chain employs TRBV29-1 and TRBJ2-7, with 8 positions matching TRBD1. Germline loops: CDR1 SQVTM, CDR2 ANQGSEA. The CDR3 has 14 amino acids. Trimming removed 6 bases from V and 2 bases from J; junction bases left unmatched: 9. CDR3: CSVISGRGPYEQYF. In nucleotides, the CDR3 is TGCAGCGTAATAAGCGGCAGGGGGCCCTACGAGCAGTACTTC.

The chain employs TRBV18 and TRBJ2-5, with 9 bases lining up with TRBD1. Losses at the gene ends were 2 bases for V and 5 bases for J; bases not matched to a gene: 6. The CDR3 runs to 15 residues. Germline V CDR1 and CDR2: KGHSH, LQKENI. The CDR3 here is CASSPGDRVRETQYF. CDR3 bases: TGTGCCAGCTCACCAGGGGACAGGGTGCGGGAGACCCAGTACTTC.

The chain joins TRBV5-4 to TRBJ2-3; 8 nucleotides align to TRBD2. The CDR3 contains 16 residues. The junction had 10 bases not matched to a gene; V was cut back by 4 bases and J by 3 bases. Germline V gives CDR1 SGHNT, CDR2 YYREEE (reference sequence). The CDR3 DNA reads TGTGCCAGCAGCCCCCGGTTAGCGGGGATAACAGATACGCAGTATTTT. Residues: CASSPRLAGITDTQYF.

The V gene is TRBV10-3, the J gene TRBJ2-2, with 10 bases aligning to TRBD2. V lost 0 bases and J lost 5; bases outside the gene matches: 18. Germline V CDR1 and CDR2: ENHRY, SYGVKD. This CDR3 is built from 21 residues. The CDR3 is CAISESTVLVLAGEDTGELFF. CDR3 DNA: TGTGCCATCAGTGAGTCGACCGTCCTGGTTCTAGCGGGAGAGGATACCGGGGAGCTGTTTTTT.

This sequence joins TRBV7-2 and TRBJ2-2, with 9 bases fitting TRBD1. This CDR3 is 14 amino acids long. Trimming cost V 5 bases and J 3 bases; bases outside gene matches: 1. Germline V gene lookup returns CDR1 SGHTA and CDR2 FQGNSA. The CDR3 protein is CASSRTGDTGELFF. The CDR3 DNA reads as TGTGCCAGCAGCCGGACAGGGGACACCGGGGAGCTGTTTTTT.

The chain uses TRBV5-8 and TRBJ2-7, with 9 bases identical to TRBD1. The CDR3 is 15 amino acids. Trimming cost V 2 bases and J 4 bases; bases outside gene matches: 7. Germline CDR1 and CDR2: SGHTS and YDEGEE. In nucleotides, the CDR3 is TGTGCCAGCAGCTTTACCGGGACAGGGCGGTACGAGCAGTACTTC. As protein: CASSFTGTGRYEQYF.

The chain links TRBV28 to TRBJ2-3, with a possible D match to TRBD2 (5 bases). V lost 6 bases to trimming and J lost 2 bases, with 18 bases between them. Germline CDR1 MDHEN, CDR2 SYDVKM. The CDR3 runs 16 residues. The CDR3 DNA follows: TGTGCCAGCAGCCTCGGAGGTAACTACTACACAGATACGCAGTATTTT. Translated: CASSLGGNYYTDTQYF.

This chain links TRBV11-2 with TRBJ2-5; TRBD2 aligns across 7 bases. Per germline, CDR1 SGHAT and CDR2 FQNNGV. Trimming took 3 bases from V and 5 from J; bases not matched to a gene: 12. This CDR3 has 16 residues. CDR3 loop: CASSFASGSTGETQYF. DNA of the CDR3: TGTGCCAGCAGCTTTGCTAGCGGCTCCACCGGGGAGACCCAGTACTTC.

The V gene is TRBV18, the J gene TRBJ2-3; D gene ambiguous. Germline CDR1 is KGHSH and CDR2 is LQKENI. The V end was cut by 5 bases, the J end by 1 base, with 7 bases between. The CDR3 has 13 residues. DNA for the CDR3: TGTGCCAGCTCAACCCCAGGCACAGATACGCAGTATTTT. Amino acids: CASSTPGTDTQYF.

The V and J genes are TRBV5-1 and TRBJ1-4; TRBD1 is a possible D gene (6 bases). CDR1 is SGHRS and CDR2 is YFSETQ in the germline V gene. This CDR3 has 15 amino acids. The ends were cut back, 0 bases at V and 0 bases at J, with 6 bases in the middle. CDR3 in DNA: TGCGCCAGCAGCTTGGACAGGGCAACTAATGAAAAACTGTTTTTT. It yields the protein CASSLDRATNEKLFF.

The gene calls are TRBV5-4 and TRBJ2-7, with 11 nucleotides matching TRBD1. Germline V gene lookup returns CDR1 SGHNT and CDR2 YYREEE (reference sequence). This CDR3 contains 15 residues. After removal of 4 bases from V and 6 bases from J, the junction contained 9 bases not matched to a gene. The CDR3 loop reads CASSAAGTGGLEQYF. CDR3 DNA: TGTGCCAGCAGCGCCGCCGGGACAGGGGGGCTCGAGCAGTACTTC.

This rearrangement joins TRBV12-3 or TRBV12-4 to TRBJ2-3; possibly TRBD2 for D (6 bases). The length of the CDR3 is 13 residues. V was trimmed by 8 bases and J by 5 bases, leaving 14 bases between them. CDR3 DNA sequence: TGTGCCAGCTCCGGGCCCGGGGGAGATACGCAGTATTTT. This encodes CASSGPGGDTQYF.

This clone came up a few times. The rearrangement joins TRBV12-5 to TRBJ2-5, with 12 bases matching TRBD2. The junction had 12 bases not matched to a gene; V was cut back by 0 bases and J by 7 bases. The CDR3 is made up of 18 amino acids. Germline CDR1 reads LGHNT; CDR2 reads FRNRAP. CDR3 nucleotide sequence: TGTGCTAGTGGTTTGGTAAATCCGACTAGCGGGAGTGTGGGGACCCAGTACTTC. Translating it yields CASGLVNPTSGSVGTQYF.

This clone has a single count. The V and J genes are TRBV4-3 and TRBJ1-2; 9 positions match TRBD1. V shed 0 bases, J shed 14 bases, and the junction held 7 bases outside the gene matches. The V gene's germline CDR1 is LGHNA and CDR2 YSLEER. The CDR3 spans 13 residues. The CDR3 region is CASSQEDRGRATF. The CDR3 nucleotides are TGCGCCAGCAGCCAAGAGGACAGGGGAAGGGCGACCTTC.

The chain joins TRBV5-1 to TRBJ1-6, with TRBD1 matching over 8 bases. The CDR3 extends over 14 amino acids. Germline V gene sequence: CDR1 SGHRS, CDR2 YFSETQ. With V trimmed by 4 bases and J by 10 bases, 7 bases remained unmatched. CDR3 nucleotide sequence: TGCGCCAGCAGCCCGGGGACAGGAGGATCACCCCTCCACTTT. Translating gives CASSPGTGGSPLHF.

J is TRBJ2-7 and V is TRBV29-1; no definite D call. Germline CDR1 and CDR2: SQVTM and ANQGSEA. The CDR3 covers 11 residues. V lost 6 bases and J 3 bases, leaving 9 bases between the germline ends. The CDR3 here is CSVGLDYEQYF. DNA of the CDR3: TGCAGCGTGGGTCTAGACTACGAGCAGTACTTC.

This chain connects TRBV27 to TRBJ2-2; D ambiguous. Germline V gene data show CDR1 as MNHEY and CDR2 as SMNVEV (reference sequence). Deletions cut 6 bases from V and 6 bases from J, with 11 bases between. The CDR3 runs 13 residues. The chain's CDR3 is CASRSWASGELFF. The CDR3, as DNA: TGTGCCAGCAGGTCCTGGGCCTCCGGGGAGCTGTTTTTT.

This clone was picked up one time. This chain uses TRBV6-5 with TRBJ1-6; D possibly corresponds to TRBD1 (5 bases). Trimming removed 5 bases at V and 4 bases at J, with 9 bases between. Germline CDR1 is MNHEY and CDR2 is SVGAGI. This CDR3 has 14 amino acids. The CDR3 DNA reads as TGTGCCAGCAGTCGGGACTTTTATAATTCACCCCTCCACTTT. Translating it yields CASSRDFYNSPLHF.

The gene calls are TRBV3-1 (or the pseudogene TRBV3-2) and TRBJ2-7; tentative D call: TRBD2 (5 bases). V lost 4 bases and J lost 3, with 22 bases in between. The CDR3 totals 17 residues. CDR1 is LGHDT, CDR2 YNNKEL, per germline (reference sequence). CDR3 in DNA: TGTGCCAGCAGCCTTGACCCGTCGGGAAACCACGACTACGAGCAGTACTTC. As protein: CASSLDPSGNHDYEQYF.

This chain uses TRBV2 with TRBJ2-3, with 9 positions matching TRBD1. This CDR3 contains 14 residues. Germline V lookup: CDR1 SNHLY, CDR2 FYNNEI. Trimming removed 6 bases from V and 3 bases from J; junction bases left unmatched: 4. Here the CDR3 reads CASSETGGTDTQYF. The CDR3 region has the DNA TGTGCCAGCAGCGAGACAGGGGGGACAGATACGCAGTATTTT. Using reference TRBV2 and TRBJ2-3 for the parts outside the CDR3, the full variable domain is EPEVTQTPSHQVTQMGQEVILRCVPISNHLYFYWYRQILGQKVEFLVSFYNNEISEKSEIFDDQFSVERPDGSNFTLKIRSTKLEDSAMYFCASSETGGTDTQYFGPGTRLTVL.

The CDR3 coding sequence is TGTGCCAGCCAAGCCTTACAGGGGACCACGCGGGGCTACACCTTC. This gives the protein CASQALQGTTRGYTF. The V call is TRBV27, the J call TRBJ1-2, with 7 bases lining up with TRBD1. J gave up 8 bases and V 8 bases, and 17 bases lay outside the gene matches. The CDR3 is made up of 15 amino acids. Looked up from germline, CDR1 is MNHEY and CDR2 is SMNVEV (reference sequence).

The rearrangement uses TRBV18 and TRBJ1-4; TRBD1 matches at 8 bases. Losses at the gene ends were 3 bases for V and 5 bases for J; bases not matched to a gene: 5. This CDR3 spans 15 amino acids. Germline V gene data show CDR1 as KGHSH and CDR2 as LQKENI. CDR3 sequence: CASSPRTGPNEKLFF. DNA of the CDR3: TGTGCCAGCTCACCCAGGACAGGGCCGAATGAAAAACTGTTTTTT.

In its sample, this clone was seen many times. V and J are TRBV5-4 and TRBJ2-3; the match to TRBD2 covers 11 bases. CDR1 and CDR2 from the germline V gene are SGHNT and YYREEE (reference sequence). Trimming took 5 bases from V and 2 from J; bases not matched to a gene: 1. This CDR3 contains 14 residues. CDR3 sequence: CASRGLAATDTQYF. The CDR3 region has the DNA TGTGCCAGCAGGGGACTAGCGGCCACAGATACGCAGTATTTT.